The 21 T cell receptor beta chains reported below all come from one sample, sequenced in a study of CD8+ T cells in alopecia areata. Extraction of RNA preceded its reverse transcription into cDNA, which served as the sequencing template. Assay: immunoSEQ multiplex PCR; the TCRdb copy retains only in-frame clones and omits some. The sample lists about 190,000 clones; 60% were seen once. Stated treatment: oral pan-JAK inhibitor, 5-10 mg twice daily. Sequencing was performed on CD4+ T cells sorted from blood, taken at week 4, from a patient treated with tofacitinib. These receptors were obtained from a human donor with alopecia areata.

Comment on this clone: The conserved phenylalanine or tryptophan normally closing the CDR3 is absent here, so this likely arose from a read error. The limits of the CDR3 on the DNA are not certain, so only TCRdb's listed CDR3 is given. The rearrangement links TRBV20-1 to TRBJ2-7; the table's D gene call, TRBD1, was not cross checked with the DNA. Germline V gene sequence: CDR1 DFQATT, CDR2 SNEGSKA (reference sequence). With termini counted, the CDR3 has 9 amino acids. This chain's CDR3 is CSVDLQDSL.

This clone was detected only once. V usage is TRBV30 and J usage is TRBJ1-5; a possible D gene is TRBD1 (5 bases). The CDR3 has 15 residues. The germline V and J ends were trimmed by 2 bases and 6 bases, with 17 bases remaining between them. Germline CDR1 is GTSNPN and CDR2 is SVGIG (reference sequence). The CDR3 DNA is TGTGCCTGGAGTACTCGACAGAGCCTTCGTCAGCCCCAGCATTTT. Its translation is CAWSTRQSLRQPQHF.

This chain uses TRBV29-1 with TRBJ2-7; no definite D call. This CDR3 has 13 residues. The V gene lost 0 bases and the J gene lost 5 bases, with 11 bases spanning the gap. The germline V gene has CDR1 SQVTM and CDR2 ANQGSEA. Written as DNA, the CDR3 is TGCAGCGTTGAAGACACCAGACGGGACGAGCAGTACTTC. Amino acids: CSVEDTRRDEQYF.

Only a few counts were recorded for this clone. The chain uses TRBV27 and TRBJ1-5; no reliable D call. Trimming took off 8 bases at V and 2 bases at J, with 10 bases between the two ends. The CDR3 loop spans 13 amino acids. The germline V gene has CDR1 MNHEY and CDR2 SMNVEV (reference sequence). The CDR3 loop is CASAGRGNQPQHF. The DNA of the CDR3 is TGTGCCAGCGCGGGGAGGGGCAATCAGCCCCAGCATTTT.

This clone was seen a handful of times. V gene TRBV4-1 combines with J gene TRBJ2-3; D remains unclear. Germline CDR1 MGHRA, CDR2 YSYEKL. V was pared by 0 bases and J by 3 bases, with 7 bases between. The CDR3 has 14 amino acids. The CDR3 sequence: CASSQDGRTDTQYF. The CDR3 DNA follows: TGCGCCAGCAGCCAAGATGGCCGAACAGATACGCAGTATTTT.

The chain has TRBV5-1 and TRBJ2-7; unclear D gene. V was trimmed by 5 bases and J by 3 bases, leaving 9 bases between them. Looked up from germline, CDR1 is SGHRS and CDR2 is YFSETQ. CDR3 size: 12 residues. The CDR3 bases are TGCGCCAGCAGTCGGGTGGGCTACGAGCAGTACTTC. It codes for CASSRVGYEQYF.

This clone has more than one count but fewer than ten. V usage is TRBV10-3 and J usage is TRBJ2-3; D uncertain. The CDR3 is made up of 18 amino acids. V lost 2 bases and J lost 1, with 19 bases in between. The V gene's germline CDR1 is ENHRY and CDR2 SYGVKD. The DNA for the CDR3 is TGTGCCATCAGTGAGCCAAACGGAGATCTTCTCGGCACAGATACGCAGTATTTT. This codes for CAISEPNGDLLGTDTQYF.

The chain joins TRBV30 to TRBJ1-5; TRBD1 is a possible D gene (6 bases). This CDR3 has 13 residues. The germline V and J ends were trimmed by 4 bases and 2 bases, with 9 bases remaining between them. Germline CDR1 and CDR2: GTSNPN and SVGIG (reference sequence). CDR3 sequence reads: CAWTQGRNQPQHF. CDR3 nucleotide sequence: TGTGCCTGGACCCAGGGGCGCAATCAGCCCCAGCATTTT.

This rearrangement joins TRBV7-6 to TRBJ2-1; D is possibly TRBD2 (5 bases). The CDR3 contains 13 residues. V lost 5 bases to trimming and J lost 10 bases, with 15 bases between them. CDR1 and CDR2 (germline): SGHVS, FNYEAQ. In DNA form, the CDR3 reads TGTGCCAGCAGCGCTAGCAGGCTGGGGGAGCAGTTCTTC. Protein: CASSASRLGEQFF. The full variable domain, in which reference TRBV7-6 and TRBJ2-1 provide the parts outside the CDR3, is GAGVSQSPRYKVTKRGQDVALRCDPISGHVSLYWYRQALGQGPEFLTYFNYEAQQDKSGLPNDRFSAERPEGSISTLTIQRTEQRDSAMYRCASSASRLGEQFFGPGTRLTVL.

This clone occurred once. The rearrangement uses TRBV5-1 and TRBJ1-1; 8 bases fit TRBD1. Looked up from germline, CDR1 is SGHRS and CDR2 is YFSETQ. Losses at the gene ends were 9 bases for V and 1 base for J; bases not matched to a gene: 8. The CDR3 is made up of 14 amino acids. The CDR3 DNA sequence: TGCGCCACCTCAGGGGGCCGTGGGAACACTGAAGCTTTCTTT. This sequence encodes CATSGGRGNTEAFF.

The chain recombines TRBV4-3 with TRBJ2-5; 8 nucleotides match TRBD1. The CDR3 has 16 residues. V lost 0 bases to trimming and J lost 5 bases; unmatched junction nucleotides: 8. Germline V gives CDR1 LGHNA, CDR2 YSLEER. Here the CDR3 DNA reads TGCGCCAGCAGCCAAGATGCGTCAGGGGGCTTGGAGACCCAGTACTTC. Translation gives CASSQDASGGLETQYF.

This clone was recorded only once. The chain recombines TRBV6-5 with TRBJ2-1, with TRBD1 matching 8 bases. The germline V gene has CDR1 MNHEY and CDR2 SVGAGI. The CDR3 covers 16 residues. The V and J ends lost 4 bases and 5 bases, in that order; junction bases with no gene match: 10. This CDR3 reads CASSSTTGAGDNEQFF. CDR3 nucleotide sequence: TGTGCCAGCAGTTCCACGACAGGGGCAGGGGACAATGAGCAGTTCTTC.

The sample holds a few counts of this clone. This sequence joins TRBV29-1 and TRBJ2-1, with TRBD2 identical over 9 bases. Germline assignment: CDR1 SQVTM and CDR2 ANQGSEA. The CDR3 loop spans 14 amino acids. The ends lost 4 bases at V and 8 bases at J; junction bases unmatched: 9. CDR3 region: CSVVLPSGIYEQFF. The CDR3 DNA reads as TGCAGCGTTGTTTTGCCTAGCGGGATTTATGAGCAGTTCTTC.

V is TRBV10-3 and J is TRBJ1-1; D gene ambiguous. The CDR3 totals 14 residues. V lost 0 bases to trimming and J lost 6 bases, with 11 bases between them. Germline loops: CDR1 ENHRY, CDR2 SYGVKD. This chain's CDR3 is CAISESWGTAEAFF. For the CDR3, the DNA is TGTGCCATCAGTGAGTCGTGGGGTACCGCTGAAGCTTTCTTT.

The rearrangement uses TRBV4-2 and TRBJ2-7; 9 nucleotides line up with TRBD1. CDR3 size: 14 residues. Germline values: CDR1 LGHNA, CDR2 YNFKEQ. V was clipped by 0 bases and J by 3 bases; unmatched bases: 0. CDR3 amino acids: CASSQEDRGYEQYF. The CDR3 region has the DNA TGTGCCAGCAGCCAAGAGGACAGGGGCTACGAGCAGTACTTC.

The chain joins TRBV25-1 to TRBJ1-4, with D uncertain. The germline V gene has CDR1 MGHDK and CDR2 SYGVNS. This CDR3 is built from 13 residues. Trimming cost V 3 bases and J 8 bases, with 10 bases left between them. The CDR3 nucleotides are TGTGCCAGCAGTGATTGGGGATGGGAAAAACTGTTTTTT. It is translated as CASSDWGWEKLFF.

The chain joins TRBV30 to TRBJ1-5; possibly TRBD1 for D (6 bases). CDR3 length: 13 amino acids. V shed 4 bases and J shed 7 bases, with 14 bases lying between them. Germline loops: CDR1 GTSNPN, CDR2 SVGIG (reference sequence). The CDR3 nucleotides read TGTGCCTGGACCCAGGGAGGGGGACAGCCCCAGCATTTT. Residues: CAWTQGGGQPQHF.

The table lists this clone with a count of one. The chain combines TRBV4-1 with TRBJ1-5; weak D call: TRBD1 (6 bases). The V gene lost 2 bases and the J gene lost 11 bases, with 22 bases spanning the gap. The germline gives CDR1 MGHRA, CDR2 YSYEKL. The CDR3 length is 16 residues. This chain's CDR3 is CASSQTSTGGGMSQHF. The CDR3 region has the DNA TGCGCCAGCAGCCAAACGAGTACGGGGGGCGGAATGTCCCAGCATTTT.

This clone was seen a few times. The chain carries TRBV29-1 and TRBJ2-1, with 12 nucleotides matching TRBD1. Germline V gene lookup returns CDR1 SQVTM and CDR2 ANQGSEA. V trimming: 4 bases; J trimming: 7 bases; junction bases outside the gene matches: 5. CDR3 length: 14 residues. The CDR3 region has the DNA TGCAGCGTTGCAGGGGACAGGGGGCCAAATGAGCAGTTCTTC. The encoded protein is CSVAGDRGPNEQFF.

This CDR3 reads CACTVGDRNYGYTF. The CDR3, as DNA: TGTGCCTGCACAGTCGGAGACAGAAATTATGGCTACACCTTC. This rearrangement joins TRBV30 to TRBJ1-2, with TRBD1 as a possible D gene (5 bases). The CDR3 length is 14 residues. Germline lookup yields CDR1 GTSNPN and CDR2 SVGIG (reference sequence). Trimming took 6 bases from V and 5 from J, leaving 19 bases between them.

This clone was found a few times. The chain couples TRBV18 to TRBJ2-3; maybe TRBD1 (5 bases). The CDR3 consists of 15 residues. The germline V gene encodes CDR1 KGHSH and CDR2 LQKENI. Trimming shortened V by 0 bases and J by 4 bases, and 11 bases separated the two germline ends. CDR3 bases: TGTGCCAGCTCACCACCTGAGACAGCGCCAGATACGCAGTATTTT. It translates to CASSPPETAPDTQYF.